This TCR beta chain originates from a study of a mutant IDH1 vaccine in newly diagnosed glioma. Remarks on this clone: Its specificity is not known.

The CDR3 has 16 residues. J was trimmed by 3 bases and V by 1 base; bases with no gene match: 6. Germline V gene sequence: CDR1 LGHNA, CDR2 YNFKEQ. Clones were sequenced by immunoSEQ multiplex PCR, and TCRdb holds only the in-frame ones, with some missing. In the table there are about 26,000 clones, more than 60% of which are singletons. Time point indicated: week 5, during vaccination. It was 300 ug of mutant IDH1 20-mer peptide that made up each vaccine dose, given with topical imiquimod. The chain has TRBV4-2 and TRBJ1-2, with 9 positions matching TRBD1. The origin of this receptor is a man in his forties with glioma. Some clones in this sample may be carry-over from other donors' samples. Sequencing was performed on PBMCs, taken from a glioma patient whose treatment included an IDH1 peptide vaccine. The CDR3 region is CASSQGGGQGDYGYTF. The CDR3 DNA sequence: TGTGCCAGCAGCCAAGGGGGGGGACAGGGCGACTATGGCTACACCTTC.